This TCR beta chain was identified in a study of blood T cell repertoires in COVID-19. Sequencing used immunoSEQ multiplex PCR; TCRdb keeps in-frame clones, though not all of them. In the table there are roughly 150,000 clones, about 88% of which are singletons. Seattle patients were enrolled during active infection and followed longitudinally. The CDR3 runs 14 residues. V dropped 4 bases and J dropped 6; count of bases not matched to a gene: 6. The germline CDR1 and CDR2 sequences are ENHRY and SYGVKD. The V call is TRBV10-3, the J call TRBJ1-5, with TRBD1 identical over 7 bases. The clonotype comes from a woman aged 55-75 years with COVID-19, enrolled during active disease. The material sequenced was peripheral blood. DNA of the CDR3: TGTGCCATCAGTGCGCGAGGGGGCAGTCAGCCCCAGCATTTT. It is translated as CAISARGGSQPQHF.